The sequence of this T cell receptor beta chain was determined in a study of T cell responses to AZD1222 COVID-19 vaccine. This clone was seen more than once but under ten times. The same CDR3 is also encoded by other DNA sequences in this sample. Profiled with immunoSEQ multiplex PCR; TCRdb holds only in-frame clones, not every one. The sample lists approximately 80,000 clones, roughly 90% occurring once. The germline V gene encodes CDR1 LGHDT and CDR2 YNNKEL (reference sequence). With 0 bases removed from V and 5 bases from J, the gap between germline ends came to 7 bases. The CDR3 loop spans 13 amino acids.

The TCR was taken from an adult in good health. V is TRBV3-1 (or the pseudogene TRBV3-2) and J is TRBJ1-1, with D unresolved. Sequencing was performed on peripheral blood, taken on day 0 of MenACWY control vaccination. CDR3 sequence: CASSQEPGTEAFF. The CDR3 region has the DNA TGTGCCAGCAGCCAAGAACCCGGAACTGAAGCTTTCTTT.